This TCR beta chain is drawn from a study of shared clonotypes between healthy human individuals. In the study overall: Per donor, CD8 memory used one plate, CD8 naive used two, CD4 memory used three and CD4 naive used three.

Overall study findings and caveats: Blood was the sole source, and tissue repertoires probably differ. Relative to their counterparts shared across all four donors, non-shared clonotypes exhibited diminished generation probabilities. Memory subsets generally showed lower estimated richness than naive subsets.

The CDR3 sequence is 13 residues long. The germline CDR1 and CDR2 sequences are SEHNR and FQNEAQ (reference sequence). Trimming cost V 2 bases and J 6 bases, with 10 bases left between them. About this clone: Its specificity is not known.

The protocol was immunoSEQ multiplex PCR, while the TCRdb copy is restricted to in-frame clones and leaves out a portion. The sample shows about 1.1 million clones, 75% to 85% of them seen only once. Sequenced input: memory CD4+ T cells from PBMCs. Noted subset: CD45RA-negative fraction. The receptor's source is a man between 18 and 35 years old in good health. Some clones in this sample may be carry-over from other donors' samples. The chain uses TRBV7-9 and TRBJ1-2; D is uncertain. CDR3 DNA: TGTGCCAGCAGCTTACAGCCTCAGGATGGCTACACCTTC. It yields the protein CASSLQPQDGYTF.